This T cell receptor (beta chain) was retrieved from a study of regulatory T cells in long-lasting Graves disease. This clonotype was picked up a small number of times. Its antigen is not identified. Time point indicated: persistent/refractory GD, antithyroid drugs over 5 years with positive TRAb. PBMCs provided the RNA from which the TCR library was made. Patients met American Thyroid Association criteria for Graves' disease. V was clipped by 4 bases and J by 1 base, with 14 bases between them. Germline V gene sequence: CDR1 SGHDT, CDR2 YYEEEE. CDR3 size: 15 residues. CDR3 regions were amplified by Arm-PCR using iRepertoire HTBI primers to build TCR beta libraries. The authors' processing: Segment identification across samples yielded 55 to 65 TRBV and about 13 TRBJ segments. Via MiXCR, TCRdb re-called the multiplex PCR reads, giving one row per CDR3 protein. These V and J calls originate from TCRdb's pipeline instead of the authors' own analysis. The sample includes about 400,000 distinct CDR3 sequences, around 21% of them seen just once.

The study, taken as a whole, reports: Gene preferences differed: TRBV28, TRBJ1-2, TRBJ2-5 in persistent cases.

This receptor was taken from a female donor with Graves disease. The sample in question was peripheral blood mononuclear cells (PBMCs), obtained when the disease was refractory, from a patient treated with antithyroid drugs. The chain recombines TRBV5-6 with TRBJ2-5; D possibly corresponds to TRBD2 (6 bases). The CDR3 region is CASSPQAGFQETQYF. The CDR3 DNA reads TGTGCCAGCAGCCCCCAGGCGGGGTTCCAAGAGACCCAGTACTTC. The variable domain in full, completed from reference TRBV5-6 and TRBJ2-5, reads DAGVTQSPTHLIKTRGQQVTLRCSPKSGHDTVSWYQQALGQGPQFIFQYYEEEERQRGNFPDRFSGHQFPNYSSELNVNALLLGDSALYLCASSPQAGFQETQYFGPGTRLLVL.